The rows below give T cell receptor beta chains drawn from one sample of a study of T cell responses to AZD1222 COVID-19 vaccine. Sequencing used immunoSEQ multiplex PCR; TCRdb keeps in-frame clones, though not all of them. The sample includes 140,000 to 150,000 clones, around 90% of them seen just once. Here the sequenced sample was peripheral blood, taken 28 days after the second AZD1222 dose. Every receptor here comes from an adult who received the AZD1222 COVID-19 vaccine. Each CDR3 is given with its conserved first and last residue. A D gene is named only where the DNA matches it firmly. For some rows the clone size is stated as once, few or many, or as a class when expanded; others skip it.

j_call: TRBJ2-3
clone_size: NA
d_call: TRBD2
v_call: TRBV9
cdr3_nt: TGTGCCAGCAGCGTAGTAGGGCTAGCGGGGGGGACTAGCACAGATACGCAGTATTTT
cdr3_aa: CASSVVGLAGGTSTDTQYF

j_call: TRBJ1-3
clone_size: NA
d_call: NA
v_call: TRBV6-5
cdr3_nt: TGTGCCAGCAGTTCGTTGTTGGGAAACACCATATATTTT
cdr3_aa: CASSSLLGNTIYF

j_call: TRBJ1-1
clone_size: NA
d_call: NA
v_call: TRBV5-5
cdr3_nt: TGTGCCAGCAGCTTGACTGGGAGGGACACTGAAGCTTTCTTT
cdr3_aa: CASSLTGRDTEAFF

j_call: TRBJ1-1
clone_size: NA
d_call: NA
v_call: TRBV7-4
cdr3_nt: TGTGCCAGCAGCTTAGTCAGACAAGTATTGAACACTGAAGCTTTCTTT
cdr3_aa: CASSLVRQVLNTEAFF

j_call: TRBJ2-5
clone_size: NA
d_call: TRBD1
v_call: TRBV5-4
cdr3_nt: TGTGCCAGCAGCCAAGGGACAGGGGGTTTAGAGACCCAGTACTTC
cdr3_aa: CASSQGTGGLETQYF

j_call: TRBJ2-5
clone_size: NA
d_call: NA
v_call: TRBV18
cdr3_nt: TGTGCCAGCTCACCAGGGCGTGGGGAGACCCAGTACTTC
cdr3_aa: CASSPGRGETQYF

j_call: TRBJ2-3
clone_size: NA
d_call: TRBD2
v_call: TRBV27
cdr3_nt: TGTGCCAGCACTCCCCCCCGGCTAGCGGGGGCCGAGGGGTCGAATACGCAGTATTTT
cdr3_aa: CASTPPRLAGAEGSNTQYF

j_call: TRBJ2-2
clone_size: NA
d_call: TRBD2
v_call: TRBV7-9
cdr3_nt: TGTGCCAGCAGCCCCAAACCGGGACTAGCGGAGCTGTTTTTT
cdr3_aa: CASSPKPGLAELFF

j_call: TRBJ1-1
clone_size: NA
d_call: NA
v_call: TRBV19
cdr3_nt: TGTGCCAGTAGTACGACGGACCCGTGGAACACTGAAGCTTTCTTT
cdr3_aa: CASSTTDPWNTEAFF

j_call: TRBJ2-1
clone_size: NA
d_call: NA
v_call: TRBV7-2
cdr3_nt: TGTGCCAGCAGCAAAGGTTGGCAAACCGCCTACAATGAGCAGTTCTTC
cdr3_aa: CASSKGWQTAYNEQFF

j_call: TRBJ1-1
clone_size: NA
d_call: NA
v_call: TRBV9
cdr3_nt: TGTGCCAGCAGCGCCTTAAGGCAGGGTCCGAACACTGAAGCTTTCTTT
cdr3_aa: CASSALRQGPNTEAFF

j_call: TRBJ1-1
clone_size: NA
d_call: NA
v_call: TRBV6-6
cdr3_nt: TGTGCCAGCAGTTACAGTCGGGATCACATGAACACTGAAGCTTTCTTT
cdr3_aa: CASSYSRDHMNTEAFF

j_call: TRBJ2-1
clone_size: NA
d_call: NA
v_call: TRBV5-1
cdr3_nt: TGCGCCAGCAGCTTGGCCAGGGGATCCGCCAATGAGCAGTTCTTC
cdr3_aa: CASSLARGSANEQFF

j_call: TRBJ2-1
clone_size: NA
d_call: NA
v_call: TRBV27
cdr3_nt: TGTGCCAGCAGTCAATGGCTTCCTGGTAGCGTCCTCCACAATGAGCAGTTCTTC
cdr3_aa: CASSQWLPGSVLHNEQFF

j_call: TRBJ1-3
clone_size: NA
d_call: NA
v_call: TRBV3-1/TRBV3-2
cdr3_nt: TGTGCCAGCAGCCAAGGCACTCACTCTGGAAACACCATATATTTT
cdr3_aa: CASSQGTHSGNTIYF

j_call: TRBJ2-2
clone_size: NA
d_call: TRBD2
v_call: TRBV2
cdr3_nt: TGTGCCAGCAGGTCGGCAGGACTAGCGGTTGGAATAGGGGAGCTGTTTTTT
cdr3_aa: CASRSAGLAVGIGELFF

j_call: TRBJ1-2
clone_size: once
d_call: NA
v_call: TRBV18
cdr3_nt: TGTGCCAGCTCACCGGCGGAAAGAGGGAGTGGCTACACCTTC
cdr3_aa: CASSPAERGSGYTF

j_call: TRBJ1-2
clone_size: NA
d_call: NA
v_call: TRBV29-1
cdr3_nt: TGCAGCGTTGATAGGGGTTTGACTAACTATGGCTACACCTTC
cdr3_aa: CSVDRGLTNYGYTF

j_call: TRBJ2-5
clone_size: once
d_call: TRBD1
v_call: TRBV9
cdr3_nt: TGTGCCAGCAGCGTAGAGGGACAGGGTGAGACCCAGTACTTC
cdr3_aa: CASSVEGQGETQYF

j_call: TRBJ2-7
clone_size: NA
d_call: TRBD1
v_call: TRBV5-1
cdr3_nt: TGCGCCAGCAGGGGACAGGGGAGCTCCTACGAGCAGTACTTC
cdr3_aa: CASRGQGSSYEQYF

j_call: TRBJ1-1
clone_size: NA
d_call: TRBD1
v_call: TRBV7-3
cdr3_nt: TGTGCCAGCAGCTCAGGGGGGAACACTGAAGCTTTCTTT
cdr3_aa: CASSSGGNTEAFF

j_call: TRBJ2-1
clone_size: NA
d_call: TRBD2
v_call: TRBV11-2
cdr3_nt: TGTGCCAGCAGCTTGATTGGACTAGCGGGGGGGCCGGGAAATGAGCAGTTCTTC
cdr3_aa: CASSLIGLAGGPGNEQFF

j_call: TRBJ1-1
clone_size: NA
d_call: NA
v_call: TRBV5-1
cdr3_nt: TGCGCCAGCACGGGACCCGGGGGAACTGAAGCTTTCTTT
cdr3_aa: CASTGPGGTEAFF

j_call: TRBJ2-1
clone_size: once
d_call: NA
v_call: TRBV14
cdr3_nt: TGTGCCAGCAGCCGTTTGGGGGGAGTCTCCTACAATGAGCAGTTCTTC
cdr3_aa: CASSRLGGVSYNEQFF

j_call: TRBJ1-1
clone_size: NA
d_call: NA
v_call: TRBV5-4
cdr3_nt: TGTGCCAGCAGCCTACCTTCAGGGTTCGGCACTGAAGCTTTCTTT
cdr3_aa: CASSLPSGFGTEAFF

j_call: TRBJ1-1
clone_size: NA
d_call: NA
v_call: TRBV6-5
cdr3_nt: TGTGCCAGCAGATCAGTCTCAGGAAACACTGAAGCTTTCTTT
cdr3_aa: CASRSVSGNTEAFF

j_call: TRBJ1-1
clone_size: NA
d_call: TRBD1
v_call: TRBV19
cdr3_nt: TGTGCCAGTATCGAGGACGGGACAGCAAACACTGAAGCTTTCTTT
cdr3_aa: CASIEDGTANTEAFF

j_call: TRBJ1-5
clone_size: NA
d_call: NA
v_call: TRBV2
cdr3_nt: TGTGCCAGCAGTGAAGCCTCCCTCGATCAGCCCCAGCATTTT
cdr3_aa: CASSEASLDQPQHF

j_call: TRBJ1-2
clone_size: NA
d_call: NA
v_call: TRBV19
cdr3_nt: TGTGCCAGTAGGAGCCGGGGGGAGGGCGGTGGCTACACCTTC
cdr3_aa: CASRSRGEGGGYTF

j_call: TRBJ1-5
clone_size: once
d_call: NA
v_call: TRBV6-5
cdr3_nt: TGTGCCAGCAAAAATGGCGCAAGCTCTAATCAGCCCCAGCATTTT
cdr3_aa: CASKNGASSNQPQHF

j_call: TRBJ1-5
clone_size: NA
d_call: NA
v_call: TRBV19
cdr3_nt: TGTGCCAGTAGTATTTATGCAGGTCGAATGCAGCCCCAGCATTTT
cdr3_aa: CASSIYAGRMQPQHF

j_call: TRBJ1-6
clone_size: NA
d_call: NA
v_call: TRBV9
cdr3_nt: TGTGCCAGCACCCCTAGAGAGAGGGTGACATCGGATTCACCCCTCCACTTT
cdr3_aa: CASTPRERVTSDSPLHF

j_call: TRBJ2-6
clone_size: NA
d_call: NA
v_call: TRBV9
cdr3_nt: TGTGCCAGCAGCGTAGGTGGGGCCAACGTCCTGACTTTC
cdr3_aa: CASSVGGANVLTF

j_call: TRBJ2-7
clone_size: NA
d_call: NA
v_call: TRBV7-2
cdr3_nt: TGTGCCAGCAGCTTAGCAAACTACGAGCAGTACTTC
cdr3_aa: CASSLANYEQYF

j_call: TRBJ1-3
clone_size: NA
d_call: NA
v_call: TRBV13
cdr3_nt: TGTGCCAGCAGCTTCCGAGGGCGGGGAAACACCATATATTTT
cdr3_aa: CASSFRGRGNTIYF

j_call: TRBJ2-7
clone_size: NA
d_call: TRBD1
v_call: TRBV5-4
cdr3_nt: TGTGCCAGCAGCCCACCCGGGACAGGGGGCGAGCAGTACTTC
cdr3_aa: CASSPPGTGGEQYF

j_call: TRBJ1-2
clone_size: once
d_call: NA
v_call: TRBV3-1/TRBV3-2
cdr3_nt: TGTGCCAGCAGTCGAGGACAGTTCTATGGCTACACCTTC
cdr3_aa: CASSRGQFYGYTF